A single TCR beta chain is shown here with its context. The data were obtained in a study of monozygotic twins with inflammatory bowel disease. Nested PCRs of about 17 and 10 cycles, two in total, were run on TCRalpha and TCRbeta cDNA. Following a re-call of the 5' RACE reads, TCRdb has one entry per CDR3 protein and lacks DNA. The repertoire table contains 420,000 or so distinct CDR3 sequences. The CDR3 sequence is 15 residues long. Unfractionated whole blood yielded total RNA, and T cells were not sorted. Sequencing input: blood. This rearrangement joins TRBV12-3 or TRBV12-4 to TRBJ1-2; absent DNA, TCRdb's TRBD1 call cannot be checked. This TCR came from a human donor with ulcerative colitis or Crohn's disease, or a healthy co-twin of an affected twin (not recorded which). The CDR3 sequence is CASSNTGQGSYGYTF.